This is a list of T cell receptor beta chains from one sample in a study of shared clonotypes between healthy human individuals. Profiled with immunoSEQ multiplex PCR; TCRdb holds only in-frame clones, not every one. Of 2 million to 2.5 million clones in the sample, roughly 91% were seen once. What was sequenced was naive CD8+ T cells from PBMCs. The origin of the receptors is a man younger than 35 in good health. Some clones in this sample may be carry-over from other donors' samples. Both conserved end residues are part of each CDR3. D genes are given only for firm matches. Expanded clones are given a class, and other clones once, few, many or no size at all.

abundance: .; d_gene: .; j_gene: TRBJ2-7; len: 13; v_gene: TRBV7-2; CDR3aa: CASSLGKSYEQYF; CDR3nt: TGTGCCAGCAGCTTAGGGAAATCCTACGAGCAGTACTTC
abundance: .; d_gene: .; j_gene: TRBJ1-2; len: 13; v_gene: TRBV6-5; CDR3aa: CASSYSDSRGYTF; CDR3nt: TGTGCCAGCAGTTACTCTGACAGCCGGGGCTACACCTTC
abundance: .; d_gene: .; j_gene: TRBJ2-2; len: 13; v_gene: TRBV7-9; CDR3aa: CASTGDPTGELFF; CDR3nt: TGTGCCAGCACCGGGGATCCCACCGGGGAGCTGTTTTTT
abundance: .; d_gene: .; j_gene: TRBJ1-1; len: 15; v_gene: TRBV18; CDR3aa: CASSPPAGAGTEAFF; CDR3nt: TGTGCCAGCTCACCACCGGCGGGGGCGGGAACTGAAGCTTTCTTT
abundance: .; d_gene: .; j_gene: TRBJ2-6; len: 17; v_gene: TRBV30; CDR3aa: CAGPRETASSGANVLTF; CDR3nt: TGTGCCGGACCCCGGGAGACCGCCTCCTCTGGGGCCAACGTCCTGACTTTC
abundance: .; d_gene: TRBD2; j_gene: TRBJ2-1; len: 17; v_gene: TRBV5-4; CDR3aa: CASSGPGSSGRLDEQFF; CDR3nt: TGTGCCAGCAGCGGGCCCGGTAGCAGCGGGAGGCTCGATGAGCAGTTCTTC
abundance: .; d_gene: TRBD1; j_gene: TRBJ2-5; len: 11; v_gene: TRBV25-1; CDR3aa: CASGQGETQYF; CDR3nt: TGTGCCAGCGGACAGGGGGAGACCCAGTACTTC
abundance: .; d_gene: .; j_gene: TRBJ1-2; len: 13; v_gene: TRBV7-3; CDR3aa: CASSQPPDPGYTF; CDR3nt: TGTGCCAGCAGCCAACCTCCCGATCCGGGCTACACCTTC
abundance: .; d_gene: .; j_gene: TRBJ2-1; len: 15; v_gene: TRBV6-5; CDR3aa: CASSYGRRAYNEQFF; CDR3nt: TGTGCCAGCAGTTACGGGCGGAGAGCCTACAATGAGCAGTTCTTC
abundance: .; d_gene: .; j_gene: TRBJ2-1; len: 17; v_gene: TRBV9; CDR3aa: CASSVVFGGQNYNEQFF; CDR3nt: TGTGCCAGCAGCGTAGTTTTTGGGGGACAAAACTACAATGAGCAGTTCTTC
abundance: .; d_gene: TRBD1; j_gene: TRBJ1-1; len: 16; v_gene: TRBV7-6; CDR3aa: CASSLGPGGEDTEAFF; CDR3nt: TGTGCCAGCAGCTTAGGACCAGGGGGCGAAGACACTGAAGCTTTCTTT
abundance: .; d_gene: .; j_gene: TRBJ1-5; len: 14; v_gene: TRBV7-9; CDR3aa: CASSLAGNNQPQHF; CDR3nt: TGTGCCAGCAGCTTAGCAGGCAATAATCAGCCCCAGCATTTT
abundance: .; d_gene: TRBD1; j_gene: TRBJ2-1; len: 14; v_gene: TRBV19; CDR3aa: CASGHRGPYNEQFF; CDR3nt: TGTGCCAGTGGTCACAGGGGGCCGTACAATGAGCAGTTCTTC
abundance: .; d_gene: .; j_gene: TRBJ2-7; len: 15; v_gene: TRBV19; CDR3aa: CASSIQSGYSYEQYF; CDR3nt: TGTGCCAGTAGTATCCAAAGCGGATACTCCTACGAGCAGTACTTC
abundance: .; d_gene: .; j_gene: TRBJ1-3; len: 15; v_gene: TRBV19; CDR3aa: CASSRGLSSGNTIYF; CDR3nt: TGTGCCAGTAGCCGTGGACTCAGCTCTGGAAACACCATATATTTT
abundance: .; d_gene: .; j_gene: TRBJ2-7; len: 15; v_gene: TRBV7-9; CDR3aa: CASSLGGRGLVEQYF; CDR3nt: TGTGCCAGCAGCTTAGGGGGCAGGGGCCTGGTGGAGCAGTACTTC
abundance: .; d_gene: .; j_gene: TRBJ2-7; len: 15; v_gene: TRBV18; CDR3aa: CASSPEDRRGYEQYF; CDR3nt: TGTGCCAGCTCACCCGAAGACAGGCGGGGCTACGAGCAGTACTTC
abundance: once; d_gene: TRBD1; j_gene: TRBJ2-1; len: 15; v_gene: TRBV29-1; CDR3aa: CSVEGGRGRTNEQFF; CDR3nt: TGCAGCGTTGAAGGGGGCAGGGGGCGAACCAATGAGCAGTTCTTC
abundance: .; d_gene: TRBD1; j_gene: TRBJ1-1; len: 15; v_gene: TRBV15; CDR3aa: CATSEGQGMNTEAFF; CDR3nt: TGTGCCACCAGCGAGGGACAGGGGATGAACACTGAAGCTTTCTTT
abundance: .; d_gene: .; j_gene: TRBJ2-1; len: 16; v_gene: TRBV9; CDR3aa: CASSVAPAGGGNEQFF; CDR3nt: TGTGCCAGCAGCGTAGCTCCGGCAGGGGGAGGCAATGAGCAGTTCTTC
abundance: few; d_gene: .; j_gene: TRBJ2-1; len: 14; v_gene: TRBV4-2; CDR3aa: CASSQDRRAHEQFF; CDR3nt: TGTGCCAGCAGCCAAGATCGTAGGGCCCATGAGCAGTTCTTC
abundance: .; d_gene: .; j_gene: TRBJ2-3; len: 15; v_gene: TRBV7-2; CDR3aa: CASTPSSDGTDTQYF; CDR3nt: TGTGCCAGCACCCCGTCTAGCGATGGCACAGATACGCAGTATTTT
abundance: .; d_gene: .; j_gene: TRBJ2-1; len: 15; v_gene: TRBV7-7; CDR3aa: CASSPGLQKSNEQFF; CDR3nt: TGTGCCAGCAGCCCGGGACTCCAGAAGTCCAATGAGCAGTTCTTC
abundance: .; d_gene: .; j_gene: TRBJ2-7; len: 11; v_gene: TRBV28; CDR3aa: CASSSPYEQYF; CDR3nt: TGTGCCAGCAGCTCCCCTTACGAGCAGTACTTC
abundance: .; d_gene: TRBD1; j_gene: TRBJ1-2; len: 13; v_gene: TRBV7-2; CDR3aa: CASSLEVGQVRDF; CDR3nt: TGTGCCAGCAGCTTAGAGGTTGGACAGGTCCGCGACTTC
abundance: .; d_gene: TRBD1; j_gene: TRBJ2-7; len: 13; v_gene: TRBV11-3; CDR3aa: CASNPTGTGEQYF; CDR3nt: TGTGCCAGCAACCCGACAGGGACGGGCGAGCAGTACTTC
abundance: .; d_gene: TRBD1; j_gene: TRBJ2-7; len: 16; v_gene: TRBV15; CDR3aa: CATSREGRQGFDEQYF; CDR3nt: TGTGCCACCAGCAGAGAAGGGCGACAGGGCTTCGACGAGCAGTACTTC
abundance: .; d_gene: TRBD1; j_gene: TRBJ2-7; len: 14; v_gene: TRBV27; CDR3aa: CASGPGQGLYEQYF; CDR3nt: TGTGCCAGCGGCCCCGGACAGGGGTTGTACGAGCAGTACTTC
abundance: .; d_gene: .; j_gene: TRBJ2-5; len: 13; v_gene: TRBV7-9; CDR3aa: CASSLGHGETQYF; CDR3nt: TGTGCCAGCAGCTTAGGACATGGAGAGACCCAGTACTTC
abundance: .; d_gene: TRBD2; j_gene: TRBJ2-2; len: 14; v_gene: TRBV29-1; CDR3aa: CSVVTGRGAGELFF; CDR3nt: TGCAGCGTTGTAACCGGGAGGGGTGCCGGGGAGCTGTTTTTT
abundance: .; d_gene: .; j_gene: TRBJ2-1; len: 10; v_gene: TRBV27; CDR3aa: CATRHHEQFF; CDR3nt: TGTGCCACCCGACACCATGAGCAGTTCTTC
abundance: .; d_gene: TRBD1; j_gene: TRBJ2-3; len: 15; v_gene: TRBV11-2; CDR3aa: CASSRQGAGTDTQYF; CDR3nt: TGTGCCAGCAGTCGCCAGGGGGCAGGGACAGATACGCAGTATTTT